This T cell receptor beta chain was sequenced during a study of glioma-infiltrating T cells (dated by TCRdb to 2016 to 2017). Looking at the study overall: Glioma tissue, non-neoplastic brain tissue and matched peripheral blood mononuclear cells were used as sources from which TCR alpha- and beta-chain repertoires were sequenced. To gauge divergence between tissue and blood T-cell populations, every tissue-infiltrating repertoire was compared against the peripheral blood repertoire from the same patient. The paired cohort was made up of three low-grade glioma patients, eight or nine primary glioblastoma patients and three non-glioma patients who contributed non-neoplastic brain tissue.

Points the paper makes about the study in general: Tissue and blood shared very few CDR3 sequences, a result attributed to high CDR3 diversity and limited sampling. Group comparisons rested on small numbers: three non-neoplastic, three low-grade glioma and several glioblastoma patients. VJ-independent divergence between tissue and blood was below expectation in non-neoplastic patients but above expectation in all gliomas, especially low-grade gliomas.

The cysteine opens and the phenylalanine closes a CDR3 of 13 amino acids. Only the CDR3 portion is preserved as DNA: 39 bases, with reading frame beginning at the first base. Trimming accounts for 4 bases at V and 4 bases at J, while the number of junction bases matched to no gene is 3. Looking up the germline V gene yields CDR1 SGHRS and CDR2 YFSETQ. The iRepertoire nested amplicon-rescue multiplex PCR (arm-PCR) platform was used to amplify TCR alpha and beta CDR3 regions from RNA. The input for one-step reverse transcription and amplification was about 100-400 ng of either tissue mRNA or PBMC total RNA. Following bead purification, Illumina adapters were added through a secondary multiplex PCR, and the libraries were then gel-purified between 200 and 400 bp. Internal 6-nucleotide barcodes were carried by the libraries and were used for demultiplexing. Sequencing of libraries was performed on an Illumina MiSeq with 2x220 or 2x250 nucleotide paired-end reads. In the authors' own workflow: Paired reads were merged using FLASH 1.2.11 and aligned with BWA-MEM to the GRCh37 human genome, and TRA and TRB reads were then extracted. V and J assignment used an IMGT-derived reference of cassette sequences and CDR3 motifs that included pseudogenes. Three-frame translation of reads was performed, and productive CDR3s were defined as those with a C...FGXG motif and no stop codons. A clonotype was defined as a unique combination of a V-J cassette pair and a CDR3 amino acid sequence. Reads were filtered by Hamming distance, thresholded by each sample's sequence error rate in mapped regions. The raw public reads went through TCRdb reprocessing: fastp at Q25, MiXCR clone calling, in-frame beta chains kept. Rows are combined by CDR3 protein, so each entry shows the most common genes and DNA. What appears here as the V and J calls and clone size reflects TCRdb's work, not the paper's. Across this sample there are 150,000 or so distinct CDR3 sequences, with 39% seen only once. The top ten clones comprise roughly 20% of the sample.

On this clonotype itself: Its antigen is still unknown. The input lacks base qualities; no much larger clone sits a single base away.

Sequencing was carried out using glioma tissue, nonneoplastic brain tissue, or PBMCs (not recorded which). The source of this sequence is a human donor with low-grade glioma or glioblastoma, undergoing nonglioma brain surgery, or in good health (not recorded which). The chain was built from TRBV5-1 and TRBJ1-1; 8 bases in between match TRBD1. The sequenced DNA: TGCGCCAGCAGCAAAACAGGGGGCACTGAAGCTTTCTTT. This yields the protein CASSKTGGTEAFF.